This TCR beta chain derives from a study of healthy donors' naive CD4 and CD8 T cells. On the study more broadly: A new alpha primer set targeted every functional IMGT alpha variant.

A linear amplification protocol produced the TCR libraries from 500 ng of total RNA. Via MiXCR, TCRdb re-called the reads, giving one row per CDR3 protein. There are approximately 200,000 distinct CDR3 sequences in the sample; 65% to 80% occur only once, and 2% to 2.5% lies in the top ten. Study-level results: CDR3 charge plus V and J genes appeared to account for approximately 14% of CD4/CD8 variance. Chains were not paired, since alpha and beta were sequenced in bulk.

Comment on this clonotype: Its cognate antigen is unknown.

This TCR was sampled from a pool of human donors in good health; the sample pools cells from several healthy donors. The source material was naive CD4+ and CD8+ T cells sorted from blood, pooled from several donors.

The CDR3, as DNA: TGCAGCGTTGAAGAAGGAACAGGGACCACTGAAGCTTTCTTT. Amino acids: CSVEEGTGTTEAFF. The V call is TRBV29-1, the J call TRBJ1-1; D is perhaps TRBD1 (6 bases). Deletions cut 0 bases from V and 4 bases from J, with 12 bases between. The germline gives CDR1 SQVTM, CDR2 ANQGSEA. This CDR3 is 14 amino acids long.